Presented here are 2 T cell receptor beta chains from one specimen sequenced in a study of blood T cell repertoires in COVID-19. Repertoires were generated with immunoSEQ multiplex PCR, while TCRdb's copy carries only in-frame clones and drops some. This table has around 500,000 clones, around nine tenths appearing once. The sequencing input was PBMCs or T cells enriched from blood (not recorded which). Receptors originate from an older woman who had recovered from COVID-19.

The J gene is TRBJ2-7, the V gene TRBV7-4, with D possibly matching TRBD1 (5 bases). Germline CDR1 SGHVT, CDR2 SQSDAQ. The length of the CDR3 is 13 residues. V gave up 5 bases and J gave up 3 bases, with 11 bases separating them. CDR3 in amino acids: CASSLQGNYEQYV. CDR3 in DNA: TGTGCCAGCAGCCTCCAGGGAAACTACGAGCAGTACGTC.

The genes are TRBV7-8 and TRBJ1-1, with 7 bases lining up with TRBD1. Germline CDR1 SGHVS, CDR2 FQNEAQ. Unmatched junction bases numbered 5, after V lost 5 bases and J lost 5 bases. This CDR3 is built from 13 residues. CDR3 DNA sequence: TGTGCCAGCAGCGTGACAGGGAATACTGAAGCTTTCTTT. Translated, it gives CASSVTGNTEAFF.